This TCR beta chain was obtained from a study of shared clonotypes between healthy human individuals. CD45RO-negative cells were positively selected for CCR7, leaving out terminally differentiated effector memory CD45RA+ cells. CDR1 is WSHSY, CDR2 SAAADI, per germline. The V gene end was trimmed by 7 bases and the J gene end by 9 bases; junction bases not matched to a gene: 24. The CDR3 runs 20 residues. This clone is a singleton in its sample. The protocol was immunoSEQ multiplex PCR, while the TCRdb copy is restricted to in-frame clones and leaves out a portion. The table shows around 2,100,000 clones, with less than 95% occurring only once.

The V call is TRBV10-2, the J call TRBJ2-1; 13 nucleotides agree with TRBD2. Sequences were obtained from naive CD8+ T cells sorted from blood. This receptor was taken from a man aged 18 to 35 in good health. This chain's CDR3 is CASIAPGTGVTSGGAGEQFF. For the CDR3, the DNA is TGCGCCAGCATTGCACCCGGGACAGGGGTCACTAGCGGGGGGGCCGGTGAGCAGTTCTTC.